The 10 T cell receptor beta chains given below trace back to one sample, sequenced in a study of cytomegalovirus exposure and HLA in healthy donors. TCRdb's copy holds only in-frame clones and misses some; the assay was immunoSEQ multiplex PCR. The profile shows 150,000 to 200,000 clones, just under 85% of them singletons. Sequencing was performed on PBMCs. These receptors all stem from a man younger than 45 in good health and CMV-seropositive.

About this clone itself: Different DNA sequences within this sample yield the same CDR3. J is TRBJ1-4 and V is TRBV9; weak D call: TRBD1 (5 bases). The CDR3 is made up of 15 amino acids. Trimming removed 0 bases at V and 4 bases at J, with 10 bases between. CDR1 is SGDLS and CDR2 is YYNGEE in the germline V gene. The CDR3 is CASSVGGDLNEKLFF. As DNA, the CDR3 is TGTGCCAGCAGCGTAGGCGGGGACCTTAATGAAAAACTGTTTTTT.

This clone was detected only once. J is TRBJ1-2 and V is TRBV7-8; D possibly corresponds to TRBD1 (5 bases). The germline V gene has CDR1 SGHVS and CDR2 FQNEAQ. This CDR3 contains 15 residues. Trimming cost V 3 bases and J 0 bases, with 11 bases left between them. CDR3 DNA sequence: TGTGCCAGCAGCTTGAGACAGTACTCTAACTATGGCTACACCTTC. Protein: CASSLRQYSNYGYTF.

The chain recombines TRBV10-1 with TRBJ1-1, with D perhaps TRBD1 (5 bases). Germline CDR1 reads WNHNN; CDR2 reads SYGVQD (reference sequence). The V end lost 6 bases, the J end lost 5 bases, and 10 bases lay between the germline ends. The CDR3 sequence is 12 residues long. CDR3 coding DNA: TGCGCCAGCAGCCGGGGGGGGACTGAAGCTTTCTTT. Its protein product is CASSRGGTEAFF.

The V call is TRBV27, the J call TRBJ1-4, with D perhaps TRBD1 (5 bases). The germline CDR1 and CDR2 sequences are MNHEY and SMNVEV (reference sequence). The length of the CDR3 is 13 residues. The V and J ends lost 8 bases and 0 bases respectively, with 7 bases between them. The CDR3 DNA follows: TGTGCCAGCGCGACAGCAACTAATGAAAAACTGTTTTTT. Translating it yields CASATATNEKLFF.

The CDR3 reads CASSLGGPSSYNEQFF. The CDR3 region has the DNA TGTGCCAGCTCGCTCGGGGGACCCAGCTCCTACAATGAGCAGTTCTTC. This chain uses TRBV18 with TRBJ2-1; a possible D gene is TRBD2 (6 bases). V was shortened by 6 bases and J by 0 bases, with 15 bases between the two germline ends. CDR3 length: 16 residues. Germline CDR1 is KGHSH and CDR2 is LQKENI.

This clone was found a few times. The chain recombines TRBV14 with TRBJ1-6; weak D call: TRBD1 (5 bases). Trimming shortened V by 4 bases and J by 8 bases, and 15 bases separated the two germline ends. Germline V CDR1 and CDR2: SGHDN, FVKESK. The CDR3 totals 15 residues. The CDR3 sequence: CASSPPGLWDSPLHF. CDR3 DNA sequence: TGTGCCAGCAGCCCTCCGGGACTTTGGGATTCACCCCTCCACTTT.

CDR3 region: CASSSTGANEKLFF. The CDR3 nucleotides are TGTGCCAGCAGCTCGACAGGGGCTAATGAAAAACTGTTTTTT. This chain links TRBV6-5 with TRBJ1-4; 8 bases are a match to TRBD1. CDR3 length: 14 residues. V shed 6 bases and J 3 bases; nucleotides not matched to a gene: 3. Germline-derived CDR1 and CDR2 are MNHEY and SVGAGI.

The rearrangement uses TRBV6-1 and TRBJ1-4; D may be TRBD1 (5 bases). Trimming pared 3 bases from V and 13 bases from J, leaving 12 bases between. Germline lookup yields CDR1 MNHNS and CDR2 SASEGT. The CDR3 spans 12 residues. CDR3 residues: CASSEWGVRLFF. CDR3 DNA: TGTGCCAGCAGTGAGTGGGGGGTGAGACTGTTTTTT.

The rearrangement uses TRBV7-6 and TRBJ2-2; a possible D gene is TRBD1 (5 bases). CDR1 SGHVS and CDR2 FNYEAQ come from the germline V gene. The CDR3 has 12 residues. For the CDR3, the DNA is TGTGCAGGATGGGGCCGCACCGGGGAGCTGTTTTTT. Translation: CAGWGRTGELFF.

V is TRBV7-9 and J is TRBJ1-5; tentative D call: TRBD1 (6 bases). The CDR3 contains 16 residues. Germline assignment: CDR1 SEHNR and CDR2 FQNEAQ (reference sequence). Trimming removed 4 bases from V and 3 bases from J, with 16 bases in between. The CDR3 region is CASSSAGDRPNQPQHF. The CDR3 DNA is TGTGCCAGCAGCTCAGCCGGCGACAGGCCCAATCAGCCCCAGCATTTT.